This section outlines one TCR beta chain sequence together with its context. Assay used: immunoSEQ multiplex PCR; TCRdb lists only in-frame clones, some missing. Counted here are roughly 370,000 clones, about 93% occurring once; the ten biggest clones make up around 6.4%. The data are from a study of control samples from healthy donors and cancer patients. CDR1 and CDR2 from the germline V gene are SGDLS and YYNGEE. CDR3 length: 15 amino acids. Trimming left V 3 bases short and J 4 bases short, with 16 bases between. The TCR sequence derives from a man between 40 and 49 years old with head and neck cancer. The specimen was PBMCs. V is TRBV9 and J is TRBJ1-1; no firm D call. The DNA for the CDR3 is TGTGCCAGCAGCGCGGTGAACAGTGGCTCCACTGAAGCTTTCTTT. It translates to CASSAVNSGSTEAFF.